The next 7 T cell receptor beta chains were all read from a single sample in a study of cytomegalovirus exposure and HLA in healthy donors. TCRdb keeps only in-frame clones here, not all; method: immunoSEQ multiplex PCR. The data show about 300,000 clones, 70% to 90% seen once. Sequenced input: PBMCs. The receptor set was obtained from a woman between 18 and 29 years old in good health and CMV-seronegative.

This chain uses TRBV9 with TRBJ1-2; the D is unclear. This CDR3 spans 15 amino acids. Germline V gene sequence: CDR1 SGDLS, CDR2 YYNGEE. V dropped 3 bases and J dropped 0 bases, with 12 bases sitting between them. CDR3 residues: CASSAQPLANYGYTF. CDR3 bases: TGTGCCAGCAGCGCACAGCCGTTAGCTAACTATGGCTACACCTTC. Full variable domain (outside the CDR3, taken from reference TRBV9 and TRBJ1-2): DSGVTQTPKHLITATGQRVTLRCSPRSGDLSVYWYQQSLDQGLQFLIQYYNGEERAKGNILERFSAQQFPDLHSELNLSSLELGDSALYFCASSAQPLANYGYTFGSGTRLTVV.

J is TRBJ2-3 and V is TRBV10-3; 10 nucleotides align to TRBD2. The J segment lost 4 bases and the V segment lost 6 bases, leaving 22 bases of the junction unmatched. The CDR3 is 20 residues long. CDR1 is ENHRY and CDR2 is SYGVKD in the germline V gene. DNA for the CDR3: TGTGCCATCAGCTCGGGGCTAGCGGGGGCCAGGGTCGGTCGGTCAGATACGCAGTATTTT. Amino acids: CAISSGLAGARVGRSDTQYF.

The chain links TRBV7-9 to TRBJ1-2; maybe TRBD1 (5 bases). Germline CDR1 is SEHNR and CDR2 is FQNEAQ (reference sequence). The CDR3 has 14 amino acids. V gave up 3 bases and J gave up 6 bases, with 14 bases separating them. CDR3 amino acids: CASSFAGMKDGYTF. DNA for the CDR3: TGTGCCAGCAGCTTCGCAGGGATGAAAGATGGCTACACCTTC.

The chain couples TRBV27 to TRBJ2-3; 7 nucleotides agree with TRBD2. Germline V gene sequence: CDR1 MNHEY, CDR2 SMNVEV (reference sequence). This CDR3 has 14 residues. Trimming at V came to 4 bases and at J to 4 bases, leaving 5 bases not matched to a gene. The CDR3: CASSSKLASDTQYF. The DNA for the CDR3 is TGTGCCAGCAGTTCTAAACTAGCGTCAGATACGCAGTATTTT.

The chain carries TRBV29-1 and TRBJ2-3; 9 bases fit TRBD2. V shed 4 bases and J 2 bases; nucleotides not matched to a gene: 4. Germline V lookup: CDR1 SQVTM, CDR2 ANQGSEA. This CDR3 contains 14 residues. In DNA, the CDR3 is TGCAGCGTTGCGGCGGGAGGGATCACAGATACGCAGTATTTT. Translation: CSVAAGGITDTQYF.

This chain's CDR3 is CASASGSTDTQYF. The DNA of the CDR3 is TGTGCCAGCGCTAGCGGGAGTACAGATACGCAGTATTTT. This chain uses TRBV2 with TRBJ2-3; 10 nucleotides match TRBD2. The CDR3 has 13 residues. V dropped 8 bases and J dropped 3; count of bases not matched to a gene: 2. The germline V gene encodes CDR1 SNHLY and CDR2 FYNNEI.

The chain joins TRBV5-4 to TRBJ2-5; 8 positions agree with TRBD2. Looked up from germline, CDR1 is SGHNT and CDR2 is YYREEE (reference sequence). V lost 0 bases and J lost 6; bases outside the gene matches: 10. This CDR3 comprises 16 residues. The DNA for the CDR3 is TGTGCCAGCAGCTTGGGGGCGGGAGGTGGTTTGCAGACCCAGTACTTC. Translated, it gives CASSLGAGGGLQTQYF. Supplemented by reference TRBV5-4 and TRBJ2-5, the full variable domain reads ETGVTQSPTHLIKTRGQQVTLRCSSQSGHNTVSWYQQALGQGPQFIFQYYREEENGRGNFPPRFSGLQFPNYSSELNVNALELDDSALYLCASSLGAGGGLQTQYFGPGTRLLVL.